This entry is about one TCR beta chain. Generated by immunoSEQ multiplex PCR, the TCRdb table keeps only in-frame clones and is missing some. The data show roughly 79,000 clones, with around 95% seen just once and around 0.75% held by the top ten. The sample comes from a study of T cell changes during pregnancy in multiple sclerosis. Germline V gene sequence: CDR1 SEHNR, CDR2 FQNEAQ (reference sequence). CDR3 length: 14 amino acids. V dropped 5 bases and J dropped 10; count of bases not matched to a gene: 6. The V call is TRBV7-9, the J call TRBJ1-4, with 11 positions matching TRBD1. The sequenced sample was peripheral blood, obtained in the second trimester of pregnancy. The TCR sequence derives from a female donor in good health, enrolled as a control in a pregnancy study. The CDR3 nucleotides are TGTGCCAGCAGCCGGGGACAGGGGGGAGGAAAACTGTTTTTT. Protein product: CASSRGQGGGKLFF.